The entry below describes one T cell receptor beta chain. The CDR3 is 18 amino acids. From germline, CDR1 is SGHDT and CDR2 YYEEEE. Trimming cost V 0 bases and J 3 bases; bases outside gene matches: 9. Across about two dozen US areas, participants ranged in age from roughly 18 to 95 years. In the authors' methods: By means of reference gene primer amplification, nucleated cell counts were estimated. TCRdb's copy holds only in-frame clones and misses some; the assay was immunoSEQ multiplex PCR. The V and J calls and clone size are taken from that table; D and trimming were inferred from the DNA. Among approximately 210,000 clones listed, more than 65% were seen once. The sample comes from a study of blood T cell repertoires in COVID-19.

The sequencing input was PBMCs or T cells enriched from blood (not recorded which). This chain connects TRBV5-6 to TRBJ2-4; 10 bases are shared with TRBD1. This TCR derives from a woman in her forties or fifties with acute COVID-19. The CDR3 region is CASSLGYPGQGSKNIQYF. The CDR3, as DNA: TGTGCCAGCAGCTTGGGTTATCCGGGACAGGGGAGCAAAAACATTCAGTACTTC.